This record covers a single T cell receptor beta chain. Its specificity is unknown. This specimen belongs to a study of T cell responses to AZD1222 COVID-19 vaccine. The overall study: Second-dose recipients at about 4 or about 12 weeks were treated as one pooled group.

Regarding the study as a whole: Repertoires were collected only later (after the peak T cell response had occurred). Spike-specific TCR breadth and depth went up after people got two AZD1222 doses.

TCRdb's table, derived via immunoSEQ multiplex PCR, lists solely in-frame clones and lacks some. Of 120,000 or so clones in the sample, 70% to 90% were seen once. The CDR3 has 13 residues. The V gene's germline CDR1 is SSHAT and CDR2 FNYEAQ (reference sequence). The V and J genes are TRBV7-7 and TRBJ2-1; 10 nucleotides match TRBD2. The receptor comes from an adult in good health. Sequences were derived from peripheral blood, sampled on day 0 of AZD1222 vaccination. CDR3 protein: CALTPAGGAEQFF. The CDR3 coding sequence is TGTGCTCTGACACCAGCGGGAGGGGCCGAGCAGTTCTTC.